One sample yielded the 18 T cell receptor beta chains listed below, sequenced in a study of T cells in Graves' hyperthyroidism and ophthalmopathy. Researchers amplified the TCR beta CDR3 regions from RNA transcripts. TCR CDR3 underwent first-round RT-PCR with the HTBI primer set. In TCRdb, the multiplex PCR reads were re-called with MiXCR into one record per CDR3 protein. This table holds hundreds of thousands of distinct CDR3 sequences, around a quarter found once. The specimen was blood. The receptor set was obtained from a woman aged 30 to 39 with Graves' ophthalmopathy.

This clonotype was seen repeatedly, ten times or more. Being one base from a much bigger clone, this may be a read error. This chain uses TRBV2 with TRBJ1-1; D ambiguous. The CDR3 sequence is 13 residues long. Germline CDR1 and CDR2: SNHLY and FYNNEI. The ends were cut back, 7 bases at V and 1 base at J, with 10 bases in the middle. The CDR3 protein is CASTAQPNTEAFF. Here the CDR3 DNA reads TGTGCCAGCACCGCACAGCCGAACACTGAAGCTTTCTTT.

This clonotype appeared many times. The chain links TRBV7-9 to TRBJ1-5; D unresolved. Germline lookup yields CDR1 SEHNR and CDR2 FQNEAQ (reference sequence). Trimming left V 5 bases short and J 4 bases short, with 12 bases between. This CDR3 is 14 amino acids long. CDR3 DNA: TGTGCCAGCAGCATCGGGCAGTATAATCAGCCCCAGCATTTT. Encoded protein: CASSIGQYNQPQHF. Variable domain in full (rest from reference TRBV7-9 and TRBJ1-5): DTGVSQNPRHKITKRGQNVTFRCDPISEHNRLYWYRQTLGQGPEFLTYFQNEAQLEKSRLLSDRFSAERPKGSFSTLEIQRTEQGDSAMYLCASSIGQYNQPQHFGDGTRLSIL.

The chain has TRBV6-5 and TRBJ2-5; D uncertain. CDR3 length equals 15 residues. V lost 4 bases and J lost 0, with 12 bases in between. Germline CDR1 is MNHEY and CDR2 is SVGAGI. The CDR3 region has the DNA TGTGCCAGCAGTTCCGCCGGCAGCCACCAAGAGACCCAGTACTTC. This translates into CASSSAGSHQETQYF.

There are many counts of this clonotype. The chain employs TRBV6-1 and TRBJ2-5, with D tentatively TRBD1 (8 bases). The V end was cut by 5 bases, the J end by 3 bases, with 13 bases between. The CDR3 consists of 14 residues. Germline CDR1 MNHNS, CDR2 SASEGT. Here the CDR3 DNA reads TGTGCCAGCAGTCCGGGGGGACAGGAAGAGACCCAGTACTTC. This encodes CASSPGGQEETQYF.

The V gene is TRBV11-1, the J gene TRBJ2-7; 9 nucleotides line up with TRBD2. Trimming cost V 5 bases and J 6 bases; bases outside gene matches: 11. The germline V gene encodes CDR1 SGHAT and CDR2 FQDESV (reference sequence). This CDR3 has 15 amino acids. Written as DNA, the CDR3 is TGTGCCAGCAGCACCGGACTAGCGCCGATCGGCGAGCAGTACTTC. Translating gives CASSTGLAPIGEQYF.

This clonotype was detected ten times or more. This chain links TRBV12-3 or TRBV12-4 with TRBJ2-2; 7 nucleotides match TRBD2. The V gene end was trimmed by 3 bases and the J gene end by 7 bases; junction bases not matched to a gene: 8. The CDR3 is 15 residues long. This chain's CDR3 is CASSLGGGSSGELFF. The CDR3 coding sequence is TGTGCCAGCAGTTTGGGCGGGGGAAGTAGCGGGGAGCTGTTTTTT.

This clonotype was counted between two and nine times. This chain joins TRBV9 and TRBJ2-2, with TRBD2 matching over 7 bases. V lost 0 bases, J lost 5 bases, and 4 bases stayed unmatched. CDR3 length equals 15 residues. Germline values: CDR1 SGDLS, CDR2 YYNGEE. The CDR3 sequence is CASSVGGGGTGELFF. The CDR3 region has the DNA TGTGCCAGCAGCGTAGGCGGGGGAGGAACCGGGGAGCTGTTTTTT.

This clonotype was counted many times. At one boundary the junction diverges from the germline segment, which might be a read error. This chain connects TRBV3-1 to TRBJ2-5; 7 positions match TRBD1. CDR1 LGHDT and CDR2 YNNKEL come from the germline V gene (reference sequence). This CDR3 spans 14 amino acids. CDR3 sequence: CASNQQGTQETQYF. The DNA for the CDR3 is TGTGCCAGCAACCAACAGGGGACCCAAGAGACCCAGTACTTC.

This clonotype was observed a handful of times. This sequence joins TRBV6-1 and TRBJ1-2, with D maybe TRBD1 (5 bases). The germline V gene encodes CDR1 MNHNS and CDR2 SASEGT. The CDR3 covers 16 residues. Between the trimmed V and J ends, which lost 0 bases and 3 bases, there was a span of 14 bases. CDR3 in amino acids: CASSEATGEAHYGYTF. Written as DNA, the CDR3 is TGTGCCAGCAGTGAAGCGACGGGGGAAGCACACTATGGCTACACCTTC.

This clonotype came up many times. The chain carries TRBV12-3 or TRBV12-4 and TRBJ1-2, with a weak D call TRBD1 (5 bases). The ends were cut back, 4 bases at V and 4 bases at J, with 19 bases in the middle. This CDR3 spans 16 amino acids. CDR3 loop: CASSSRGDTLIYGYTF. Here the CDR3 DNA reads TGTGCCAGCAGTTCCCGAGGGGATACCCTCATCTATGGCTACACCTTC.

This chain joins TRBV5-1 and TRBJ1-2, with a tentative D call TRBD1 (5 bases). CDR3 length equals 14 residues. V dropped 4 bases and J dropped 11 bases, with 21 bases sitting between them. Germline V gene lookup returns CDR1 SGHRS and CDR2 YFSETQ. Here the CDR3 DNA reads TGCGCCAGCAGCGCGGACACGGTGGTTCGTGGTTACACCTTC. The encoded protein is CASSADTVVRGYTF.

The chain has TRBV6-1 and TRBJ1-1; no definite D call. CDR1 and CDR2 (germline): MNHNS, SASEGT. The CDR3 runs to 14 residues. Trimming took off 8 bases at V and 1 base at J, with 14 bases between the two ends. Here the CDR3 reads CASPLRSPNTEAFF. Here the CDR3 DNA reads TGTGCCAGCCCCCTAAGGTCTCCGAACACTGAAGCTTTCTTT.

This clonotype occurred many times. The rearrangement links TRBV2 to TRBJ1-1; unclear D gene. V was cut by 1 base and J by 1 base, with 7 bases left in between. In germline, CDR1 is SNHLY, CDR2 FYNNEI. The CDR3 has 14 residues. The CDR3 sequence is CASSEGPGNTEAFF. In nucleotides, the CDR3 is TGTGCCAGCAGTGAAGGCCCAGGGAACACTGAAGCTTTCTTT.

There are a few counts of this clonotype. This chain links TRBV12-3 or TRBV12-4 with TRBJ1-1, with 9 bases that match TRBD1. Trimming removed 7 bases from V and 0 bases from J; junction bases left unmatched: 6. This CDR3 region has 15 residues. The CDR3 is CASTRDRVMNTEAFF. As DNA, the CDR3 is TGTGCCAGCACCCGGGACAGGGTGATGAACACTGAAGCTTTCTTT.

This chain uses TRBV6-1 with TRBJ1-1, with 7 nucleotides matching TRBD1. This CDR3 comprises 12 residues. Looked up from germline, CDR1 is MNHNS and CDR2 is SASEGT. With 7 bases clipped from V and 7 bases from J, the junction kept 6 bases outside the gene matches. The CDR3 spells CASTDRVFEAFF. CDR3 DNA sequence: TGTGCCAGCACTGACAGGGTTTTTGAAGCTTTCTTT.

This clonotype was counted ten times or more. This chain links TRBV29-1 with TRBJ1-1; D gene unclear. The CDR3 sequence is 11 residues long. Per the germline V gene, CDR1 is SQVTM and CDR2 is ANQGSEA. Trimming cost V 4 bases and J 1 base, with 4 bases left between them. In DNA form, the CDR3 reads TGCAGCGTTGGTGAGAACACTGAAGCTTTCTTT. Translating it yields CSVGENTEAFF.

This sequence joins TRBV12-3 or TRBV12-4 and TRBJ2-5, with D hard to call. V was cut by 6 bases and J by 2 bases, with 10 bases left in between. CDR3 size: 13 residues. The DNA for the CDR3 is TGTGCCAGCAGCCCTAGGGAACAAGAGACCCAGTACTTC. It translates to CASSPREQETQYF.

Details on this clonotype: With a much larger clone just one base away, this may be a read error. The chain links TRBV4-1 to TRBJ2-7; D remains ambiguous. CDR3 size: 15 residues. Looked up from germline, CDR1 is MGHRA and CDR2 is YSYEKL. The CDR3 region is CASIQELLVSDEQYF. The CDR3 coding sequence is TGCGCCAGCATCCAAGAGTTGCTAGTTAGTGACGAGCAGTACTTC.